Described below is a single T cell receptor beta chain sequence and its context. The target antigen is unknown. Unique molecular identifiers were incorporated into the prepared TCRbeta library. TCRdb passed the PCR reads through MiXCR, listing each CDR3 protein once. The sample has fewer than 500,000 distinct CDR3 sequences; approximately 41% are singletons. These data come from a study of T-cell reconstitution after alpha-beta-depleted transplantation in children. This CDR3 region has 20 residues. V gave up 1 base and J gave up 4 bases; unmatched junction bases: 16. The V gene's germline CDR1 is MDHEN and CDR2 SYDVKM. Study results and caveats: The high TCRbeta diversity at day 60 in some patients came from surviving recipient T cells and thymic progenitors. Expanded graft clones numbering several hundred reportedly gave rise to alpha-beta T cells about two months after transplant. Counts and diversity of T cells one year after transplant came mostly from newly produced T cells.

The rearrangement joins TRBV28 to TRBJ2-5, with 12 nucleotides matching TRBD2. The material sequenced was PBMCs, taken before TCRalphabeta/CD19-depleted stem cell transplant. This sequence originates from a girl aged 2-10 years with aplastic anemia, due to receive a stem cell transplant. Here the CDR3 DNA reads TGTGCCAGCAGTTTATTAGGTGGGCTAGCGGGGGGGCGGAGGAGAGAGACCCAGTACTTC. It specifies CASSLLGGLAGGRRRETQYF.